This entry lists 30 T cell receptor beta chains sequenced from one sample in a study of beta chain features in type 1 diabetes. Study-wide findings and caveats: All four CD4+ subsets of Type 1 diabetes patients contained TCRB CDR3s that were moderately but significantly shorter.

The authors reverse transcribed all of the isolated RNA, so sequencing captured expressed TCRB transcripts. Some clones are missing from TCRdb's copy, which holds only in-frame ones; the method was immunoSEQ multiplex PCR. The data hold 230,000 or so clones, with more than 15% observed a single time. These receptors' targets are unknown. Source material: naive CD4+ T cells from blood. The receptors here all came from a man aged 25-40 years with type 1 diabetes.

Remarks on this clone: The identical CDR3 is also encoded by other nucleotide sequences in the sample. The rearrangement joins TRBV9 to TRBJ2-1; D not certain. V was pared by 0 bases and J by 0 bases, with 7 bases between. The CDR3 runs to 15 residues. Germline V gene data show CDR1 as SGDLS and CDR2 as YYNGEE. The CDR3 spells CASSVGLSSYNEQFF. The CDR3, as DNA: TGTGCCAGCAGCGTAGGGCTCAGCTCCTACAATGAGCAGTTCTTC.

This chain links TRBV2 with TRBJ2-5; D possibly corresponds to TRBD1 (6 bases). Germline values: CDR1 SNHLY, CDR2 FYNNEI. The CDR3 runs to 17 residues. The ends were cut back, 8 bases at V and 5 bases at J, with 27 bases in the middle. CDR3 region: CASQDSDGRGDVETQYF. In DNA, the CDR3 is TGTGCCAGCCAAGATTCGGACGGCAGGGGCGATGTGGAGACCCAGTACTTC.

V gene TRBV6-1 combines with J gene TRBJ2-6, with D uncertain. In germline, CDR1 is MNHNS, CDR2 SASEGT. V was clipped by 5 bases and J by 1 base, with 0 bases between them. The CDR3 covers 12 residues. The CDR3, as DNA: TGTGCCAGCAGTTCTGGGGCCAACGTCCTGACTTTC. This codes for CASSSGANVLTF.

The V gene is TRBV4-2, the J gene TRBJ1-1; D remains unclear. The CDR3 contains 15 residues. Looked up from germline, CDR1 is LGHNA and CDR2 is YNFKEQ. Trimming removed 0 bases at V and 1 base at J, with 9 bases between. The CDR3 spells CASSQDLRQNTEAFF. The CDR3 DNA sequence: TGTGCCAGCAGCCAAGATCTAAGGCAGAACACTGAAGCTTTCTTT.

This chain links TRBV18 with TRBJ1-4; no reliable D call. Germline lookup yields CDR1 KGHSH and CDR2 LQKENI. The CDR3 has 13 amino acids. Deletions cut 5 bases from V and 8 bases from J, with 12 bases between. The CDR3 DNA reads as TGTGCCAGCTCAATGGCACGTTACGAAAAACTGTTTTTT. Its protein is CASSMARYEKLFF.

This clone came up a few times. The gene calls are TRBV9 and TRBJ1-3; D call uncertain. Deletions cut 5 bases from V and 2 bases from J, with 8 bases between. Germline V gene lookup returns CDR1 SGDLS and CDR2 YYNGEE. CDR3 length: 13 residues. The CDR3 region is CASSDLAGNTIYF. Written as DNA, the CDR3 is TGTGCCAGCAGTGATTTGGCTGGAAACACCATATATTTT. The entire variable domain, with the rest obtained from reference TRBV9 and TRBJ1-3, is as follows: DSGVTQTPKHLITATGQRVTLRCSPRSGDLSVYWYQQSLDQGLQFLIQYYNGEERAKGNILERFSAQQFPDLHSELNLSSLELGDSALYFCASSDLAGNTIYFGEGSWLTVV.

The chain carries TRBV7-2 and TRBJ2-1, with D possibly matching TRBD1 (5 bases). Trimming stripped 4 bases from V and 9 bases from J, with 13 bases between. Germline lookup yields CDR1 SGHTA and CDR2 FQGNSA. This CDR3 is built from 13 residues. CDR3: CASSSGYTTEQFF. Written as DNA, the CDR3 is TGTGCCAGCAGCTCAGGGTACACAACTGAGCAGTTCTTC.

This chain connects TRBV7-9 to TRBJ2-4, with a possible D match to TRBD1 (6 bases). V was shortened by 3 bases and J by 0 bases, with 9 bases between the two germline ends. CDR1 SEHNR and CDR2 FQNEAQ come from the germline V gene (reference sequence). The CDR3 sequence is 15 residues long. The CDR3 loop is CASSFTGLAKNIQYF. CDR3 coding DNA: TGTGCCAGCAGCTTTACAGGGTTAGCCAAAAACATTCAGTACTTC. The full variable domain, its missing parts supplied by reference TRBV7-9 and TRBJ2-4, is DTGVSQNPRHKITKRGQNVTFRCDPISEHNRLYWYRQTLGQGPEFLTYFQNEAQLEKSRLLSDRFSAERPKGSFSTLEIQRTEQGDSAMYLCASSFTGLAKNIQYFGAGTRLSVL.

This clone turned up a few times. The chain carries TRBV9 and TRBJ1-2; D gene unclear. Germline values: CDR1 SGDLS, CDR2 YYNGEE. The V end was cut by 4 bases, the J end by 8 bases, with 15 bases between. The CDR3 contains 13 residues. The CDR3 bases are TGTGCCAGCAGCCCCGCGGTTACCGTCGGCTACACCTTC. Encoded protein: CASSPAVTVGYTF.

This clone was observed a handful of times. This chain uses TRBV6-5 with TRBJ2-5; the D is unclear. This CDR3 has 14 residues. Trimming took off 1 base at V and 1 base at J, with 7 bases between the two ends. Germline assignment: CDR1 MNHEY and CDR2 SVGAGI. The CDR3 sequence: CASSYLISQETQYF. In DNA form, the CDR3 reads TGTGCCAGCAGTTACTTGATCTCCCAAGAGACCCAGTACTTC.

The rearrangement links TRBV9 to TRBJ2-3; D possibly corresponds to TRBD2 (6 bases). Germline V CDR1 and CDR2: SGDLS, YYNGEE. This CDR3 comprises 16 residues. V lost 2 bases to trimming and J lost 2 bases, with 15 bases between them. In DNA form, the CDR3 reads TGTGCCAGCAGCGTTGGAGGGTCGGGAGACACAGATACGCAGTATTTT. Amino acids: CASSVGGSGDTDTQYF. The full variable domain, its missing parts supplied by reference TRBV9 and TRBJ2-3, is DSGVTQTPKHLITATGQRVTLRCSPRSGDLSVYWYQQSLDQGLQFLIQYYNGEERAKGNILERFSAQQFPDLHSELNLSSLELGDSALYFCASSVGGSGDTDTQYFGPGTRLTVL.

The V call is TRBV6-5, the J call TRBJ2-7, with 7 bases matching TRBD1. The J segment lost 6 bases and the V segment lost 4 bases, leaving 6 bases of the junction unmatched. Germline-derived CDR1 and CDR2 are MNHEY and SVGAGI. The CDR3 spans 13 residues. The CDR3 DNA reads TGTGCCAGCAGTTCCGGGGACAGAACCGAGCAGTACTTC. It codes for CASSSGDRTEQYF.

The gene calls are TRBV14 and TRBJ2-7; D possibly corresponds to TRBD2 (5 bases). The V gene's germline CDR1 is SGHDN and CDR2 FVKESK. V was trimmed by 4 bases and J by 7 bases, leaving 11 bases between them. The CDR3 has 12 amino acids. CDR3: CASSPSGWEQYF. The CDR3 DNA is TGTGCCAGCAGCCCCTCGGGGTGGGAGCAGTACTTC.

This clone turned up a few times. Within the sample, other DNA sequences also encode this same CDR3. The chain is built from TRBV7-2 and TRBJ2-1, with D possibly being TRBD1 (6 bases). Germline CDR1 reads SGHTA; CDR2 reads FQGNSA. This CDR3 is 15 amino acids long. Trimming left V 1 base short and J 4 bases short, with 11 bases between. The CDR3 loop reads CASSLVSDSYNEQFF. CDR3 bases: TGTGCCAGCAGCTTAGTCTCGGACAGTTACAATGAGCAGTTCTTC.

This chain links TRBV4-1 with TRBJ1-1; 7 bases map to TRBD1. Germline CDR1 reads MGHRA; CDR2 reads YSYEKL. The CDR3 length is 13 residues. The V segment lost 5 bases and the J segment 1 base; nucleotides outside the gene matches: 1. The DNA for the CDR3 is TGCGCCAGCAGCTGGGACAGGAACACTGAAGCTTTCTTT. Residues: CASSWDRNTEAFF.

The chain employs TRBV20-1 and TRBJ1-2; D is undetermined. Germline V gene data show CDR1 as DFQATT and CDR2 as SNEGSKA (reference sequence). The V end lost 5 bases, the J end lost 8 bases, and 9 bases lay between the germline ends. The CDR3 covers 10 residues. CDR3 DNA: TGCAGTGCTTTACACGAGGGCTACACCTTC. It codes for CSALHEGYTF.

Only a few counts were recorded for this clone. This rearrangement joins TRBV25-1 to TRBJ2-1; D possibly corresponds to TRBD2 (5 bases). The V gene lost 4 bases and the J gene lost 1 base, with 11 bases spanning the gap. The CDR3 runs 15 residues. CDR1 MGHDK and CDR2 SYGVNS come from the germline V gene. The CDR3 spells CASSGGAASYNEQFF. The DNA for the CDR3 is TGTGCCAGCAGTGGGGGAGCGGCATCCTACAATGAGCAGTTCTTC.

V is TRBV25-1 and J is TRBJ1-5; possibly TRBD1 for D (6 bases). This CDR3 comprises 14 residues. Germline V gene sequence: CDR1 MGHDK, CDR2 SYGVNS. Trimming removed 5 bases at V and 4 bases at J, with 12 bases between. CDR3 in DNA: TGTGCCAGCAGTACAGGGTTTCAAAATCAGCCCCAGCATTTT. Amino acid sequence: CASSTGFQNQPQHF.

This clone appeared a few times. The chain employs TRBV4-1 and TRBJ2-3, with 8 bases identical to TRBD2. The CDR3 is made up of 17 amino acids. The ends lost 4 bases at V and 2 bases at J; junction bases unmatched: 11. Germline CDR1 MGHRA, CDR2 YSYEKL. CDR3 sequence: CASSPSPGRGDTDTQYF. CDR3 DNA: TGCGCCAGCAGCCCTAGCCCAGGGCGGGGGGACACAGATACGCAGTATTTT.

V and J are TRBV30 and TRBJ2-5, with D perhaps assigned TRBD1 or TRBD2 (5 bases each). This CDR3 has 15 residues. Germline CDR1 reads GTSNPN; CDR2 reads SVGIG (reference sequence). Trimming removed 1 base from V and 1 base from J, with 13 bases in between. CDR3 nucleotide sequence: TGTGCCTGGAGTGGTGGGGACGGGCCCCAAGAGACCCAGTACTTC. It yields the protein CAWSGGDGPQETQYF.

The chain is built from TRBV7-2 and TRBJ2-2, with D maybe TRBD2 (6 bases). The CDR3 spans 16 residues. The V end lost 6 bases, the J end lost 3 bases, and 17 bases lay between the germline ends. Germline CDR1 is SGHTA and CDR2 is FQGNSA. The CDR3: CASSSDGGAYTGELFF. For the CDR3, the DNA is TGTGCCAGCAGTTCGGACGGAGGGGCGTACACCGGGGAGCTGTTTTTT.

The chain is built from TRBV9 and TRBJ1-1; D unclear. From germline, CDR1 is SGDLS and CDR2 YYNGEE. This CDR3 is 13 amino acids long. V was pared by 0 bases and J by 9 bases, with 12 bases between. The chain's CDR3 is CASSVVGTQKAFF. CDR3 sequence (DNA): TGTGCCAGCAGCGTAGTCGGCACCCAGAAAGCTTTCTTT.

The chain recombines TRBV2 with TRBJ2-6; D call uncertain. The CDR3 loop spans 17 amino acids. Trimming removed 4 bases at V and 0 bases at J, with 13 bases between. CDR1 SNHLY and CDR2 FYNNEI come from the germline V gene. The CDR3 loop is CASSAFAGSSGANVLTF. The CDR3 nucleotides are TGTGCCAGCAGTGCCTTCGCCGGAAGCTCTGGGGCCAACGTCCTGACTTTC.

The chain combines TRBV28 with TRBJ2-7; D perhaps matches TRBD2 (6 bases). Trimming removed 9 bases from V and 2 bases from J, with 14 bases in between. The CDR3 has 13 amino acids. CDR1 MDHEN and CDR2 SYDVKM come from the germline V gene. The CDR3: CASQVGRTYEQYF. In DNA form, the CDR3 reads TGTGCCAGTCAGGTTGGGAGGACCTACGAGCAGTACTTC.

This clone has more than one count but fewer than ten. This CDR3 reads CASTSSNEQFF. The CDR3 bases are TGCGCCAGCACATCCAGTAATGAGCAGTTCTTC. The chain employs TRBV23-1 and TRBJ2-1, with D uncertain. TRBV23-1 is given ORF status, its function remaining uncertain. The CDR3 has 11 amino acids. Trimming shortened V by 7 bases and J by 7 bases, and 8 bases separated the two germline ends.

The chain links TRBV27 to TRBJ1-3, with D perhaps TRBD1 (6 bases). The CDR3 loop spans 13 amino acids. Germline V CDR1 and CDR2: MNHEY, SMNVEV (reference sequence). V lost 5 bases, J lost 9 bases, and 14 bases lay in between. CDR3: CASSLTGSRTIYF. In DNA form, the CDR3 reads TGTGCCAGCAGTCTCACAGGGTCTCGCACCATATATTTT.

The chain employs TRBV30 and TRBJ1-3, with no clear D. The V gene lost 2 bases and the J gene lost 2 bases, with 4 bases spanning the gap. Germline V gene lookup returns CDR1 GTSNPN and CDR2 SVGIG (reference sequence). This CDR3 spans 12 amino acids. The CDR3 DNA sequence: TGTGCCTGGAGTACAGCTGGAAACACCATATATTTT. It translates to CAWSTAGNTIYF.

This clone was recorded a few times. V usage is TRBV9 and J usage is TRBJ2-3; D unclear. The CDR3 sequence is 15 residues long. V was trimmed by 0 bases and J by 4 bases, leaving 12 bases between them. Germline V gene data show CDR1 as SGDLS and CDR2 as YYNGEE. The CDR3 loop is CASSVGSSGADTQYF. The CDR3, as DNA: TGTGCCAGCAGCGTAGGGTCCAGTGGAGCAGATACGCAGTATTTT.

J is TRBJ2-1 and V is TRBV9, with D perhaps matching TRBD2 (5 bases). The ends were cut back, 0 bases at V and 1 base at J, with 5 bases in the middle. The CDR3 is 14 residues long. Germline lookup yields CDR1 SGDLS and CDR2 YYNGEE. The CDR3 DNA follows: TGTGCCAGCAGCGTAGCGGGATCCTACAATGAGCAGTTCTTC. Translating it yields CASSVAGSYNEQFF.

The chain is built from TRBV5-1 and TRBJ2-6; tentatively, D is TRBD1 (5 bases). Deletions cut 4 bases from V and 2 bases from J, with 10 bases between. Looked up from germline, CDR1 is SGHRS and CDR2 is YFSETQ. The CDR3 has 15 residues. The CDR3 bases are TGCGCCAGCAGCGTTACAGGTCCTGGGGCCAACGTCCTGACTTTC. It encodes CASSVTGPGANVLTF.